The 17 T cell receptor beta chains reported below all come from one sample, sequenced in a study of shared clonotypes between healthy human individuals (dated by TCRdb to about 2020). The library was produced with the immunoSEQ multiplex PCR assay. In TCRdb, the immuneACCESS table is reduced to in-frame sequences with V and J assigned. These tables do not hold every clone; where another copy was compared, an unresolved V gene accounts for under half, and the others remain unexplained. This sample comprises 2.3 million or so clones, 85% to 95% of them detected only once. The ten largest clones take up about 0.39% of the sample. Sequencing was carried out using naive CD4+ T cells from PBMCs. The meaning of the sample's cell subset or site label: CD45RA+ positively selected. The origin of the receptors is a young man in good health. Some clones in this sample may be carry-over from other donors' samples.

This clone was counted a single time. The chain is built from TRBV27 and TRBJ2-3; D tentatively fits TRBD1 or TRBD2 (5 bases each). This CDR3 spans 16 amino acids. The V gene's germline CDR1 is MNHEY and CDR2 SMNVEV (reference sequence). V was trimmed by 1 base and J by 0 bases, leaving 11 bases between them. This CDR3 is CASSLFGTASTDTQYF. The CDR3 nucleotides are TGTGCCAGCAGTTTATTCGGGACGGCCAGCACAGATACGCAGTATTTT.

The chain has TRBV9 and TRBJ2-7; 11 bases line up with TRBD1. CDR1 is SGDLS, CDR2 YYNGEE, per germline. Germline trimming cut 3 bases from V and 6 bases from J; bases unmatched to any gene: 5. The CDR3 runs 14 residues. The CDR3 DNA is TGTGCCAGCAGCGCTCGGACAGGGGGCATCGAGCAGTACTTC. This encodes CASSARTGGIEQYF.

The V gene is TRBV4-1, the J gene TRBJ1-2; 12 bases align to TRBD1. CDR1 and CDR2 (germline): MGHRA, YSYEKL. J gave up 6 bases and V 1 base, and 3 bases lay outside the gene matches. The CDR3 has 15 amino acids. The CDR3 region is CASSQGDRGRDGYTF. The CDR3 bases are TGCGCCAGCAGCCAAGGGGACAGGGGGCGGGATGGCTACACCTTC.

The chain links TRBV5-4 to TRBJ2-7; 9 positions match TRBD2. J lost 0 bases, V lost 4 bases, and 8 bases had no gene match. The germline gives CDR1 SGHNT, CDR2 YYREEE (reference sequence). The length of the CDR3 is 16 residues. The CDR3 sequence: CASSPGGSGSSYEQYF. The CDR3 nucleotides read TGTGCCAGCAGCCCCGGTGGTAGCGGGAGCTCCTACGAGCAGTACTTC.

This sequence joins TRBV29-1 and TRBJ2-3; TRBD2 agrees at 11 bases. CDR1 is SQVTM and CDR2 is ANQGSEA in the germline V gene. The V segment lost 4 bases and the J segment 1 base; nucleotides outside the gene matches: 7. The CDR3 extends over 16 amino acids. The CDR3 region is CSVAGLAEGGTDTQYF. CDR3 DNA sequence: TGCAGCGTTGCGGGACTAGCGGAGGGGGGCACAGATACGCAGTATTTT.

A note on this clone: Other DNA sequences in this specimen translate into the identical CDR3. The chain links TRBV27 to TRBJ1-2; 7 nucleotides match TRBD1. CDR1 is MNHEY and CDR2 is SMNVEV in the germline V gene (reference sequence). This CDR3 contains 13 residues. Trimming took 4 bases from V and 4 from J; bases not matched to a gene: 3. CDR3 coding DNA: TGTGCCAGCAGTTACAGGGGCGGCTATGGCTACACCTTC. It encodes CASSYRGGYGYTF.

About this clone itself: Other DNA sequences within the sample encode an identical CDR3. J is TRBJ2-5 and V is TRBV5-1; 12 bases fit TRBD2. Germline V gene lookup returns CDR1 SGHRS and CDR2 YFSETQ. CDR3 length: 17 residues. The J segment lost 5 bases and the V segment lost 0 bases, leaving 8 bases of the junction unmatched. The CDR3 here is CASSLGLAGGPGETQYF. CDR3 bases: TGCGCCAGCAGCTTGGGGCTAGCGGGAGGGCCGGGTGAGACCCAGTACTTC.

This sequence joins TRBV7-8 and TRBJ1-5; no firm D call. The length of the CDR3 is 14 residues. The germline V and J ends were trimmed by 0 bases and 2 bases, with 5 bases remaining between them. Germline CDR1 SGHVS, CDR2 FQNEAQ. As DNA, the CDR3 is TGTGCCAGCAGCTTAGCATTTGGCAATCAGCCCCAGCATTTT. Translated, it gives CASSLAFGNQPQHF.

The chain carries TRBV6-5 and TRBJ1-1, with no clear D. Trimming cost V 10 bases and J 2 bases, with 14 bases left between them. CDR1 is MNHEY and CDR2 is SVGAGI in the germline V gene. This CDR3 is 13 amino acids long. Here the CDR3 reads CATRQLINTEAFF. CDR3 nucleotides: TGTGCCACCAGACAACTTATAAACACTGAAGCTTTCTTT.

The chain is built from TRBV18 and TRBJ2-7; tentative D call: TRBD2 (5 bases). CDR3 length: 13 amino acids. The germline V gene has CDR1 KGHSH and CDR2 LQKENI. V was clipped by 6 bases and J by 0 bases, with 9 bases between them. This chain's CDR3 is CASSAGPSYEQYF. CDR3 bases: TGTGCCAGCTCCGCGGGCCCCTCCTACGAGCAGTACTTC.

The chain uses TRBV25-1 and TRBJ1-3, with 7 bases aligning to TRBD1. CDR3 length equals 14 residues. J was trimmed by 2 bases and V by 6 bases; bases with no gene match: 4. Germline-derived CDR1 and CDR2 are MGHDK and SYGVNS. Here the CDR3 DNA reads TGTGCCAGCAGCTCACAGGGGACTGGAAACACCATATATTTT. It specifies CASSSQGTGNTIYF.

DNA for the CDR3: TGTGCCAGCAAGAGACTAGCGGGACAGAACACCGGGGAGCTGTTTTTT. Amino acids: CASKRLAGQNTGELFF. The chain has TRBV6-6 and TRBJ2-2, with TRBD2 matching 11 bases. The V gene end was trimmed by 7 bases and the J gene end by 1 base; junction bases not matched to a gene: 5. The CDR3 loop spans 16 amino acids. CDR1 and CDR2 (germline): MNHNY, SVGAGI (reference sequence).

This clone was counted only a few times. The chain employs TRBV7-2 and TRBJ1-1; D is ambiguous. This CDR3 has 12 residues. Germline loops: CDR1 SGHTA, CDR2 FQGNSA. Trimming took 7 bases from V and 12 from J, leaving 18 bases between them. CDR3 sequence reads: CASTPPGQRPFF. The CDR3 coding sequence is TGTGCCAGCACCCCCCCCGGTCAGAGGCCTTTCTTT.

CDR3 amino acids: CASKRGLLGTDTQYF. CDR3 coding DNA: TGTGCCAGCAAACGGGGGTTGTTGGGCACAGATACGCAGTATTTT. V gene TRBV28 combines with J gene TRBJ2-3; tentative D call: TRBD2 (6 bases). Germline loops: CDR1 MDHEN, CDR2 SYDVKM. V was cut by 7 bases and J by 1 base, with 15 bases left in between. This CDR3 spans 15 amino acids.

The gene calls are TRBV19 and TRBJ2-7; 7 nucleotides match TRBD2. This CDR3 spans 14 amino acids. Trimming cost V 3 bases and J 1 base; bases outside gene matches: 3. Per the germline V gene, CDR1 is LNHDA and CDR2 is SQIVND (reference sequence). DNA of the CDR3: TGTGCCAGTAGTATTCGGCGGGAGTCCTACGAGCAGTACTTC. Encoded protein: CASSIRRESYEQYF.

To note about this clone: Other nucleotide sequences from this sample produce the same CDR3. V gene TRBV9 combines with J gene TRBJ2-7; D possibly matches TRBD1 or TRBD2 (5 bases each). CDR1 is SGDLS and CDR2 is YYNGEE in the germline V gene. CDR3 length: 14 amino acids. With 4 bases removed from V and 3 bases from J, the gap between germline ends came to 14 bases. The CDR3 nucleotides are TGTGCCAGCAGCCCGGGGCTAGCCGGCTACGAGCAGTACTTC. This gives the protein CASSPGLAGYEQYF. The entire variable domain, with the rest obtained from reference TRBV9 and TRBJ2-7, is as follows: DSGVTQTPKHLITATGQRVTLRCSPRSGDLSVYWYQQSLDQGLQFLIQYYNGEERAKGNILERFSAQQFPDLHSELNLSSLELGDSALYFCASSPGLAGYEQYFGPGTRLTVT.

V and J are TRBV14 and TRBJ2-3; D is tentatively TRBD1 or TRBD2 (5 bases each). V lost 0 bases, J lost 3 bases, and 13 bases lay in between. The CDR3 extends over 16 amino acids. The germline V gene has CDR1 SGHDN and CDR2 FVKESK. CDR3 nucleotides: TGTGCCAGCAGCCAAGAAAAGGGACCGGCAACAGATACGCAGTATTTT. Amino acids: CASSQEKGPATDTQYF.